This note documents a single T cell receptor beta chain sequence. The target of this receptor is not known. Base qualities are not recorded, but no much larger clone differs from it by a single base. This record comes from a study of blood T cell repertoires in COVID-19 (TCRdb year 2020). Study-level background: Samples from collaborators originated in the United States, Italy and Spain and spanned both the acute and convalescent phases of COVID-19. Deeply sampled blood TCRbeta repertoires from subjects exposed to, actively infected with, or recovered from COVID-19 were included in the dataset. The samples were drawn from two sources: the first 160 participants of the ongoing ImmuneRACE study, and 1,200 or so subjects contributed by 6 global collaborators. HLA class I and class II types, where available, came from metadata supplied by the sample provider rather than from assay-based typing. The prospective study material was composed of cDNA or gDNA derived from T cells, B-cell-depleted T cells, or PBMCs. The repertoires were released in a freely available public database meant as a resource for research on the immune response to SARS-CoV-2. Nearly every sample came with metadata listing a de-identified subject ID, COVID-19 status, age in years and sex.

In Seattle, one collaborating source enrolled patients while the infection was active and tracked those patients longitudinally over the course of disease. Collaborating institutions collected whole blood in K2EDTA tubes following their own protocols. For TCRbeta analysis, collaborators shipped samples in one of three forms: frozen whole blood, isolated PBMCs, or DNA extracted from either of those sample types. V is reduced by 0 bases and J by 6 bases, leaving a spacing of 10 bases between them. Via the germline V gene, CDR1 is SGHRS and CDR2 YFSETQ. Taken from cysteine to phenylalanine, the CDR3 has 14 residues. Here the CDR3 DNA is all that survives: 42 bases in frame from base 1. TCRbeta CDR3 regions were amplified from genomic DNA by means of the immunoSEQ Assay, a bias-controlled multiplex PCR. In the paper's pipeline: The number of nucleated cells in each sample was estimated from the amplification of reference gene primers within the assay. To quantify the absolute abundance of each unique TCRbeta CDR3 rearrangement, sequence reads were collapsed and filtered. For each sample, productive Simpson clonality was calculated by taking the square root of Simpson's diversity index across productive rearrangements. The table comes from immuneACCESS by way of TCRdb, which keeps in-frame sequences with V and J called. Part of the clones is missing from these tables; in studies checked, under half for an unresolved V gene and the rest for unknown reasons. V, J and clone size are taken as reported in that table, and D and trimming were inferred from the DNA itself. The sample has around 270,000 clones on record, more than 85% of them singletons. Under 3% of the sample comes from the top ten.

What the work shows at the level of the full study, not this receptor alone: The amount of clinical and demographic metadata varied by source and participant and was provided uncurated.

The receptor was isolated from a person aged 18 to 35 with COVID-19, enrolled during active disease. This chain is built from TRBV5-1 and TRBJ1-5; a weak D assignment points to TRBD1 (5 bases agree). Sequenced input: peripheral blood. At the DNA level, the sequence is TGCGCCAGCAGCTTGGGGGGCTCCCTTCAGCCCCAGCATTTT. Translated, this gives CASSLGGSLQPQHF.